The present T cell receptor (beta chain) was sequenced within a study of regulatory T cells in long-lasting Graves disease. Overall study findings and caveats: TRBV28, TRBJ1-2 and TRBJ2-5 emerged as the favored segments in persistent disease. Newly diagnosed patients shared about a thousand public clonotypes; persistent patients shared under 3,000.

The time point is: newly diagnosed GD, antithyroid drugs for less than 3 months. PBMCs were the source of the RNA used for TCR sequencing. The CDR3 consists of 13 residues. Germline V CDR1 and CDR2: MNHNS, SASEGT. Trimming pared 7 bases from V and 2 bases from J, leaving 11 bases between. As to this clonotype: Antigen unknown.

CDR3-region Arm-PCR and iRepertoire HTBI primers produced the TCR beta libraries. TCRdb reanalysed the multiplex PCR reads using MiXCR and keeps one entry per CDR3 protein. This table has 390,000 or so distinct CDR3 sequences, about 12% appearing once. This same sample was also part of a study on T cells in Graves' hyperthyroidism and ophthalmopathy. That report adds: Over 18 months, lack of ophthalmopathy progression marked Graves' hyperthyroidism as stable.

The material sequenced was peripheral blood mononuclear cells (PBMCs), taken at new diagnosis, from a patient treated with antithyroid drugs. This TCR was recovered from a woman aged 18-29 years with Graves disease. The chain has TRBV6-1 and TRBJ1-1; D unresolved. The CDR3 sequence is CASIRTGNTEAFF. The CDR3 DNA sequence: TGTGCCAGCATTCGGACGGGAAACACTGAAGCTTTCTTT.